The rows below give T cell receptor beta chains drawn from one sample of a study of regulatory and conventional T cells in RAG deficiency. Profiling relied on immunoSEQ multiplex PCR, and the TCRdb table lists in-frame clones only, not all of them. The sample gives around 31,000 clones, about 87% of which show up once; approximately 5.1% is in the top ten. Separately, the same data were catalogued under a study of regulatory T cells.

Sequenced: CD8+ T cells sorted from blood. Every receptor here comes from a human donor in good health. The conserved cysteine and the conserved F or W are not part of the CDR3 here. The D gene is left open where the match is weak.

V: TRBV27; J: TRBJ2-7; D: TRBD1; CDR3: ASSLGQVTLDEQY
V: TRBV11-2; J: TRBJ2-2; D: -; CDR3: ASSYGTGELF
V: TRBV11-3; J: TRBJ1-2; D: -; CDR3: ASSKRGDYGYT
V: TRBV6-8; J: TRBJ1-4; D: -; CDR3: ASSYSGALSEKLF
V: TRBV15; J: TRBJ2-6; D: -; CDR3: ATSREGAGANVLT
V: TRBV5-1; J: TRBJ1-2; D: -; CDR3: ASSLTPGDSLTTYT
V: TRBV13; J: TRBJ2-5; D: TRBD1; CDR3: ASSLIGGYETQY
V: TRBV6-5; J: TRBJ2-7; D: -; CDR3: ASSYGSNSGGGEQY
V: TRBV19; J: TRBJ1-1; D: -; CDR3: ASQGRLREAF
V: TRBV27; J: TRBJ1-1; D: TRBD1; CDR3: ASSLTGGRGTEAF
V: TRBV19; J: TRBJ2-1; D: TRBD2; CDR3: ASSIGSGEIDEQF
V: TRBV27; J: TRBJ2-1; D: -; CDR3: ASSPPDNEQF
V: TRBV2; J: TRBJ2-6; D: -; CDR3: ASNEHRGTGPSGANVLT
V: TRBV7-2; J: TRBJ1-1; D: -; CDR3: ASSRTGGNTEAF
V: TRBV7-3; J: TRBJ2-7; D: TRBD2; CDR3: ASSSPSMSGGQWPCPYEQY
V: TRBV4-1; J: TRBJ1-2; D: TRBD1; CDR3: ASSQDHVRGTGVFYGYT
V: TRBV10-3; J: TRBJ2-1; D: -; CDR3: AISELGSEQF
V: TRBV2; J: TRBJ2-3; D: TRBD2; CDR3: ASSTTSGRFADTQY
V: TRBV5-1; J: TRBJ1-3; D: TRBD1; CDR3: ASSASGTEGNTIY
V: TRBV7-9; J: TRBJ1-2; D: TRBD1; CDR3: ASSLADRGIGYT
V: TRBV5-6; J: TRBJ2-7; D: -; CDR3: ASSLSSYEQY
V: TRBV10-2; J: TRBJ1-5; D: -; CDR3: ASCKSATNSNQPQH
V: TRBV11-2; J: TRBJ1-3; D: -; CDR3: ASSLGLDYSGNTIY
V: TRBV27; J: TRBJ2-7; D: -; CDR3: ASSLGGRYEQY
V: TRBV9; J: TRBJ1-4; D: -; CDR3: ASSEQGGEKLF
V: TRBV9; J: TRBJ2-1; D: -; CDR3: ASSPERADEQF
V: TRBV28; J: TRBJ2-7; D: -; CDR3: ASRPQSGSAEQY
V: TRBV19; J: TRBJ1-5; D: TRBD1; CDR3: ASSIVKPFRTGARPLNQPQH
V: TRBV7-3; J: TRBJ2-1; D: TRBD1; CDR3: ASSSAGTGNNEQF
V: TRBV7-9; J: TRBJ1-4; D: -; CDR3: ASSLALGRNEKLF
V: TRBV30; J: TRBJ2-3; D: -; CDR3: AWTWGSDTQY
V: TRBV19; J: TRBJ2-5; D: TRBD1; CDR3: ASSPLTGGFLQETQY
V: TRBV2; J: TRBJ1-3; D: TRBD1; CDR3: ASSYQTGAGNTIY
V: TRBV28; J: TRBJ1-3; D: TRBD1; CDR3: ASSLGQGAATIY
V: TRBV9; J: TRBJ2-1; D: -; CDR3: ASSSQDYPSHEQF
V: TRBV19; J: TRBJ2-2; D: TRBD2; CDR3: ASSMTGGPAGELF
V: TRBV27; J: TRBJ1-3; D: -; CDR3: ASSLGGVSGNTIY
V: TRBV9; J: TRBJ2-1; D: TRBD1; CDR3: ASSVAYRTGSHNEQF
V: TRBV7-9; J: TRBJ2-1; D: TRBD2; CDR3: ASSIQGAGEVAYEQF
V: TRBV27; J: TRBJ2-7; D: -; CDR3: ASSLDSSYEQY
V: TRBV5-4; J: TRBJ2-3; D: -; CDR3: ASSPGHYTDTQY
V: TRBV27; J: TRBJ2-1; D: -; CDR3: ASSFAGNEQF